This record looks at one TCR beta chain sequence and its context. Sample-barcoded 5' priming and a J-beta primer mix drove a second PCR of roughly 6 to 12 cycles. All samples gave at least 2.5 million CDR3-containing paired-end reads. TCRdb recomputed calls from the 5' RACE reads with MiXCR, one row per CDR3 protein. The sample holds 1.5 million to 1.9 million distinct CDR3 sequences; approximately 42% are singletons and the top ten take approximately 4%. The germline CDR1 and CDR2 sequences are MGHRA and YSYEKL. The CDR3 extends over 16 amino acids. J was trimmed by 0 bases and V by 3 bases; bases with no gene match: 5. Each of the donors had roughly 9.1 milliliters of peripheral blood drawn into EDTA-treated Vacutainer tubes. The sample belongs to a study of blood T cells in healthy people across ages.

The chain employs TRBV4-1 and TRBJ1-1; 9 nucleotides align to TRBD1. Sequencing was done on a sample of blood. The receptor was derived from a woman aged 18-35 years in good health. The DNA for the CDR3 is TGCGCCAGCAGCCAGACGACAGGGGGGATGAACACTGAAGCTTTCTTT. It yields the protein CASSQTTGGMNTEAFF.